A selection of T cell receptor beta chains follows, all from one sample in a study of shared clonotypes between healthy human individuals. Sequenced by immunoSEQ multiplex PCR; TCRdb stores in-frame clones only, minus some. The table lists some 630,000 clones, more than 70% of them singletons, with 1.8% in the top ten. Sequencing was done on a sample of memory CD4+ T cells sorted from blood. Every receptor here comes from a woman aged 25 to 39 in good health. The CDR3 runs from the conserved cysteine through the conserved F or W. Each record gives: V gene, J gene, clone size, D gene, CDR3 DNA, CDR3 protein. The D gene is left open where the match is weak. Only some rows state a clone size, as once, few, many or a class for expanded clones.

v_gene: TRBV6-1; j_gene: TRBJ2-3; abundance: once; d_gene: TRBD1; CDR3nt: TGTGCCAGCAGGCCGACAGGGAACACAGATACGCAGTATTTT; CDR3aa: CASRPTGNTDTQYF
v_gene: TRBV18; j_gene: TRBJ2-4; abundance: .; d_gene: .; CDR3nt: TGTGCCAGCTCACCACCGGGGGGCTGGATAGACATTCAGTACTTC; CDR3aa: CASSPPGGWIDIQYF
v_gene: TRBV5-6; j_gene: TRBJ1-1; abundance: .; d_gene: .; CDR3nt: TGTGCCAGCAGCTTGTTTGACCAGGCGAACACTGAAGCTTTCTTT; CDR3aa: CASSLFDQANTEAFF
v_gene: TRBV6-4; j_gene: TRBJ2-1; abundance: .; d_gene: .; CDR3nt: TGTGCCAGCAGTGAAACTAGCAGCTCCTACAATGAGCAGTTCTTC; CDR3aa: CASSETSSSYNEQFF
v_gene: TRBV4-2; j_gene: TRBJ1-4; abundance: .; d_gene: TRBD1; CDR3nt: TGTGCCAGCAGCCAAGACCAAACCGGGACAGGGGATGAAAAACTGTTTTTT; CDR3aa: CASSQDQTGTGDEKLFF
v_gene: TRBV5-1; j_gene: TRBJ2-7; abundance: .; d_gene: TRBD1; CDR3nt: TGCGCCAGCAGCAGGGGGGCGACAGGGGCAACCTACGAGCAGTACTTC; CDR3aa: CASSRGATGATYEQYF
v_gene: TRBV11-2; j_gene: TRBJ2-7; abundance: .; d_gene: .; CDR3nt: TGTGCCAGCAGCTCCGTGCGGTTCACCCACTACGAGCAGTACTTC; CDR3aa: CASSSVRFTHYEQYF
v_gene: TRBV27; j_gene: TRBJ2-2; abundance: .; d_gene: TRBD2; CDR3nt: TGTGCCAGCAGTTTCGGTGGGGTAGCGGGGAACACCGGGGAGCTGTTTTTT; CDR3aa: CASSFGGVAGNTGELFF
v_gene: TRBV5-1; j_gene: TRBJ2-2; abundance: once; d_gene: .; CDR3nt: TGCGCCAGCAGCTTGGGTCAGCCCAACGGGGACGGGGAGCTGTTTTTT; CDR3aa: CASSLGQPNGDGELFF
v_gene: TRBV5-1; j_gene: TRBJ2-7; abundance: once; d_gene: TRBD2; CDR3nt: TGCGCCAGCAGCTTTAAGACTAGCGGGGGCTCCTACGAGCAGTACTTC; CDR3aa: CASSFKTSGGSYEQYF
v_gene: TRBV2; j_gene: TRBJ2-7; abundance: .; d_gene: .; CDR3nt: TGTGCCAGCAGTTGGCTTTCCAGCTCCTACGAGCAGTACTTC; CDR3aa: CASSWLSSSYEQYF
v_gene: TRBV6-1; j_gene: TRBJ2-4; abundance: .; d_gene: .; CDR3nt: TGTGCCAGCAGTGAAGGTGTGGGGTCCAAAAACATTCAGTACTTC; CDR3aa: CASSEGVGSKNIQYF
v_gene: TRBV6-9; j_gene: TRBJ2-5; abundance: few; d_gene: TRBD1; CDR3nt: TGTGCCAGCAGTTATACCTCCCGGGACAGGGAGCAAGAGACCCAGTACTTC; CDR3aa: CASSYTSRDREQETQYF
v_gene: TRBV6-5; j_gene: TRBJ2-5; abundance: .; d_gene: .; CDR3nt: TGTGCCAGCAGCCGGGGACCAGAAGAGACCCAGTACTTC; CDR3aa: CASSRGPEETQYF
v_gene: TRBV29-1; j_gene: TRBJ1-1; abundance: .; d_gene: TRBD1; CDR3nt: TGCAGCTCTTGGGACAGGGTAGGCACTGAAGCTTTCTTT; CDR3aa: CSSWDRVGTEAFF
v_gene: TRBV28; j_gene: TRBJ2-7; abundance: .; d_gene: TRBD1; CDR3nt: TGTGCCAGCAGCCCATCTGACAGGGGCCCGCTGAGCGAGCAGTACTTC; CDR3aa: CASSPSDRGPLSEQYF
v_gene: TRBV6-4; j_gene: TRBJ1-2; abundance: .; d_gene: .; CDR3nt: TGTGCCAGCAGTGACATCAGGGGTGTTGGCTACACCTTC; CDR3aa: CASSDIRGVGYTF
v_gene: TRBV12-5; j_gene: TRBJ2-3; abundance: .; d_gene: TRBD2; CDR3nt: TGTGCTAGTGGTTCTAGCGGGGGCCTAGATACGCAGTATTTT; CDR3aa: CASGSSGGLDTQYF
v_gene: TRBV9; j_gene: TRBJ2-1; abundance: .; d_gene: .; CDR3nt: TGTGCCAGCAGCGTACCATTAGCGGCCTACAATGAGCAGTTCTTC; CDR3aa: CASSVPLAAYNEQFF
v_gene: TRBV19; j_gene: TRBJ2-7; abundance: .; d_gene: TRBD1; CDR3nt: TGTGCCAGTACTCCAGGGGGCTACTCCTACGAGCAGTACTTC; CDR3aa: CASTPGGYSYEQYF
v_gene: TRBV25-1; j_gene: TRBJ2-7; abundance: .; d_gene: TRBD2; CDR3nt: TGTGCCAGCAGTGGTGTGGGCGGGAGGGCCAGCGAGCAGTACTTC; CDR3aa: CASSGVGGRASEQYF
v_gene: TRBV16; j_gene: TRBJ1-2; abundance: few; d_gene: TRBD1; CDR3nt: TGTGCCAGCAGCCGCCCGGGACAGGTGTTCTATGGCTACACCTTC; CDR3aa: CASSRPGQVFYGYTF
v_gene: TRBV4-2; j_gene: TRBJ1-5; abundance: .; d_gene: TRBD1; CDR3nt: TGTGCCAGCAGCCAAGCTGGGACAGCTCATCAGCCCCAGCATTTT; CDR3aa: CASSQAGTAHQPQHF
v_gene: TRBV7-9; j_gene: TRBJ2-5; abundance: .; d_gene: .; CDR3nt: TGTGCCAGCAGCTTTCAGAACGGACAAGAGACCCAGTACTTC; CDR3aa: CASSFQNGQETQYF
v_gene: TRBV5-6; j_gene: TRBJ2-7; abundance: .; d_gene: .; CDR3nt: TGTGCCAGCAGCTTGGATGGGATTTACGAGCAGTACTTC; CDR3aa: CASSLDGIYEQYF
v_gene: TRBV7-3; j_gene: TRBJ2-2; abundance: .; d_gene: TRBD1; CDR3nt: TGTGCCAGCAGCCTACGACAGGGGGTGAGCACCGGGGAGCTGTTTTTT; CDR3aa: CASSLRQGVSTGELFF
v_gene: TRBV19; j_gene: TRBJ2-3; abundance: .; d_gene: TRBD1; CDR3nt: TGTGCCAGTAGAAACACAGGGGGCGCGAGAGATACGCAGTATTTT; CDR3aa: CASRNTGGARDTQYF
v_gene: TRBV9; j_gene: TRBJ2-7; abundance: .; d_gene: TRBD1; CDR3nt: TGTGCCAGCAGCCGGGACAGCCTCACCTACGAGCAGTACTTC; CDR3aa: CASSRDSLTYEQYF